This T cell receptor beta chain comes out of a study of blood T cell repertoires in COVID-19. The wider study: Whether acute or convalescent, the COVID-19 samples came from the United States, Italy and Spain. The analysed material was cDNA or gDNA that came from T cells, B-cell-depleted T cells, or PBMCs.

From germline, CDR1 is SGHAT and CDR2 FQDESV (reference sequence). J was trimmed by 0 bases and V by 5 bases; bases with no gene match: 8. This CDR3 has 16 amino acids. Per the original data handling: Researchers report that nucleated cell counts were estimated from reference gene primer amplification. Generated by immunoSEQ multiplex PCR, the TCRdb table keeps only in-frame clones and is missing some. The DNA gave D and trimming, while V, J and clone size come from that table. The table lists under 350,000 clones, roughly 80% of them singletons. The chain has TRBV11-1 and TRBJ1-2; 8 bases match TRBD1. The receptor comes from a woman in her forties or fifties who had recovered from COVID-19. The source material was peripheral blood. The CDR3 nucleotides read TGTGCCAGCAGCACACCCGACAGGGGAGCTAACTATGGCTACACCTTC. Its translation is CASSTPDRGANYGYTF.